This passage covers 22 T cell receptor beta chains from one sample sequenced in a study of blood T cell repertoires in COVID-19. Assay used: immunoSEQ multiplex PCR; TCRdb lists only in-frame clones, some missing. The table has around 170,000 clones, over 80% seen once. What was sequenced was peripheral blood. The origin of the receptors is a woman between 40 and 55 years old with acute or convalescent COVID-19.

CDR3 amino acids: CASSARFLEGFGNTIYF. The CDR3 DNA follows: TGTGCCAGTAGCGCTAGGTTCTTAGAGGGCTTTGGAAACACCATATATTTT. V gene TRBV19 combines with J gene TRBJ1-3; no clear D. The CDR3 spans 17 residues. Trimming left V 6 bases short and J 3 bases short, with 21 bases between. Germline V gene lookup returns CDR1 LNHDA and CDR2 SQIVND (reference sequence).

The chain links TRBV4-1 to TRBJ2-7, with 7 bases lining up with TRBD1. The CDR3 is 15 amino acids. Per germline, CDR1 MGHRA and CDR2 YSYEKL. J lost 3 bases, V lost 4 bases, and 9 bases had no gene match. The CDR3 loop reads CASSLDRTPHYEQYF. The CDR3 DNA reads as TGCGCCAGCAGCCTGGACAGGACCCCGCACTACGAGCAGTACTTC.

This chain uses TRBV5-6 with TRBJ2-7; 7 bases agree with TRBD1. Trimming at V came to 4 bases and at J to 3 bases, leaving 7 bases not matched to a gene. CDR3 length equals 14 residues. Germline V gene lookup returns CDR1 SGHDT and CDR2 YYEEEE. The CDR3 DNA follows: TGTGCCAGCAGCCACGGGACAGAGTTCTACGAGCAGTACTTC. It translates to CASSHGTEFYEQYF.

This clone was seen only a few times. CDR3 sequence reads: CASSTGADTGELFF. CDR3 coding DNA: TGTGCCAGTTCCACAGGGGCGGACACCGGGGAGCTGTTTTTT. This chain links TRBV25-1 with TRBJ2-2, with TRBD1 matching 7 bases. The CDR3 consists of 14 residues. With 9 bases clipped from V and 3 bases from J, the junction kept 7 bases outside the gene matches. Germline V lookup: CDR1 MGHDK, CDR2 SYGVNS.

The CDR3 region is CASSGPGNEQFF. CDR3 coding DNA: TGTGCCAGCAGCGGGCCGGGAAATGAGCAGTTCTTC. This chain links TRBV9 with TRBJ2-1, with D perhaps matching TRBD2 (5 bases). The CDR3 sequence is 12 residues long. Trimming cost V 3 bases and J 7 bases, with 8 bases left between them. The germline gives CDR1 SGDLS, CDR2 YYNGEE.

This chain links TRBV7-9 with TRBJ1-6; TRBD1 might be the D (5 bases). Trimming removed 3 bases at V and 3 bases at J, with 9 bases between. Germline V gene sequence: CDR1 SEHNR, CDR2 FQNEAQ (reference sequence). There are 15 residues in the CDR3. The CDR3 protein is CASSLGQSYNSPLHF. Here the CDR3 DNA reads TGTGCCAGCAGCTTGGGGCAGAGCTATAATTCACCCCTCCACTTT.

This chain joins TRBV5-4 and TRBJ2-7; 8 bases match TRBD2. The germline CDR1 and CDR2 sequences are SGHNT and YYREEE (reference sequence). Losses at the gene ends were 3 bases for V and 6 bases for J; bases not matched to a gene: 11. This CDR3 has 15 residues. CDR3 nucleotides: TGTGCCAGCAGCTCCGGTAGCGGGGCCCTTAGCGAGCAGTACTTC. Translation gives CASSSGSGALSEQYF.

J is TRBJ1-1 and V is TRBV5-4; 7 positions match TRBD1. V was pared by 3 bases and J by 2 bases, with 7 bases of the junction left unmatched. CDR1 and CDR2 (germline): SGHNT, YYREEE (reference sequence). The CDR3 length is 15 residues. CDR3 sequence: CASSYAGQANTEAFF. The CDR3 bases are TGTGCCAGCAGCTACGCCGGACAGGCAAACACTGAAGCTTTCTTT.

Worth noting for this clone: The identical CDR3 is also encoded by other nucleotide sequences in the sample. This chain connects TRBV9 to TRBJ2-7; 8 nucleotides line up with TRBD1. Per germline, CDR1 SGDLS and CDR2 YYNGEE. CDR3 length: 12 residues. V lost 3 bases to trimming and J lost 4 bases; unmatched junction nucleotides: 0. The CDR3 reads CASSGQGYEQYF. The CDR3 nucleotides read TGTGCCAGCAGCGGACAGGGGTACGAGCAGTACTTC.

The chain has TRBV23-1 and TRBJ2-7; possibly TRBD1 for D (6 bases). TRBV23-1 is flagged as an ORF with uncertain function. V was clipped by 0 bases and J by 0 bases, with 18 bases between them. The length of the CDR3 is 18 residues. This CDR3 reads CASSQSGSDRPISYEQYF. CDR3 in DNA: TGCGCCAGCAGTCAATCGGGTTCTGACAGGCCGATCTCCTACGAGCAGTACTTC.

This sequence joins TRBV11-2 and TRBJ2-7, with D maybe TRBD2 (6 bases). The CDR3 has 12 residues. V was clipped by 3 bases and J by 10 bases, with 13 bases between them. The V gene's germline CDR1 is SGHAT and CDR2 FQNNGV. The CDR3 DNA reads as TGTGCCAGCAGCTTCCGGGAGATGAGCCAGTACTTC. This translates into CASSFREMSQYF.

The rearrangement joins TRBV2 to TRBJ2-3, with TRBD2 identical over 11 bases. Germline CDR1 is SNHLY and CDR2 is FYNNEI. The CDR3 totals 15 residues. The V gene end was trimmed by 6 bases and the J gene end by 4 bases; junction bases not matched to a gene: 6. CDR3 nucleotide sequence: TGTGCCAGCAGGGGTTTAGCGGGGGGGGCAGATACGCAGTATTTT. Translated: CASRGLAGGADTQYF.

The chain combines TRBV2 with TRBJ1-6; 10 nucleotides match TRBD1. Germline-derived CDR1 and CDR2 are SNHLY and FYNNEI. V gave up 8 bases and J gave up 5 bases; unmatched junction bases: 0. The CDR3 covers 13 residues. CDR3 protein: CASGTGDNSPLHF. CDR3 bases: TGTGCCAGCGGGACAGGGGATAATTCACCCCTCCACTTT.

This chain connects TRBV2 to TRBJ2-7; 15 bases align to TRBD2. The V gene end was trimmed by 5 bases and the J gene end by 6 bases; junction bases not matched to a gene: 8. The length of the CDR3 is 16 residues. Germline V CDR1 and CDR2: SNHLY, FYNNEI. The CDR3 reads CASSPRPGLAGGEQYF. CDR3 coding DNA: TGTGCCAGCAGTCCGCGCCCGGGACTAGCGGGAGGCGAGCAGTACTTC.

The chain combines TRBV28 with TRBJ2-4, with TRBD2 matching over 14 bases. J lost 0 bases, V lost 6 bases, and 10 bases had no gene match. CDR1 is MDHEN and CDR2 is SYDVKM in the germline V gene. This CDR3 comprises 19 residues. The CDR3 bases are TGTGCCAGCAGGGCACTTGGACTAGCGGGAGGACTAGCCAAAAACATTCAGTACTTC. It encodes CASRALGLAGGLAKNIQYF.

This clone was recorded at least ten times. The rearrangement joins TRBV6-2 or TRBV6-3 to TRBJ2-1, with a tentative D call TRBD2 (6 bases). The length of the CDR3 is 17 residues. Trimming shortened V by 0 bases and J by 3 bases, and 15 bases separated the two germline ends. Looked up from germline, CDR1 is MNHEY and CDR2 is SVGEGT. This CDR3 is CASSYSPPGGVYNEQFF. The DNA of the CDR3 is TGTGCCAGCAGTTACTCCCCCCCCGGCGGGGTCTACAATGAGCAGTTCTTC.

About this clone: This sample also contains other DNA sequences that code for the same CDR3. CDR3 region: CASSLAVTSGSYEQYF. In DNA form, the CDR3 reads TGTGCCAGCAGCTTAGCGGTGACTAGCGGCTCCTACGAGCAGTACTTC. This chain joins TRBV7-2 and TRBJ2-7; 9 nucleotides match TRBD2. The ends lost 0 bases at V and 0 bases at J; junction bases unmatched: 3. This CDR3 comprises 16 residues. Looked up from germline, CDR1 is SGHTA and CDR2 is FQGNSA.

V usage is TRBV5-4 and J usage is TRBJ2-2; 9 bases map to TRBD2. Looked up from germline, CDR1 is SGHNT and CDR2 is YYREEE (reference sequence). After removal of 4 bases from V and 0 bases from J, the junction contained 10 bases not matched to a gene. The CDR3 is 18 residues long. The CDR3 region has the DNA TGTGCCAGCAGCCAATTAGGGACTAGCAAAGCGAACACCGGGGAGCTGTTTTTT. Its protein product is CASSQLGTSKANTGELFF.

The chain employs TRBV4-1 and TRBJ2-7; no firm D call. The CDR3 has 15 residues. Germline CDR1 MGHRA, CDR2 YSYEKL. Trimming removed 4 bases at V and 4 bases at J, with 17 bases between. The CDR3, as DNA: TGCGCCAGCAGCCTCTATGACCAGGCCGTTTACGAGCAGTACTTC. Amino acid sequence: CASSLYDQAVYEQYF.

This clone was observed a handful of times. The CDR3 nucleotides read TGCAGCGTTGTCTTGTCGGAGGATCAGCCCCAGCATTTT. It is translated as CSVVLSEDQPQHF. The rearrangement links TRBV29-1 to TRBJ1-5; D not certain. There are 13 residues in the CDR3. The V gene's germline CDR1 is SQVTM and CDR2 ANQGSEA. Trimming took off 4 bases at V and 5 bases at J, with 12 bases between the two ends.

On this clone itself: A junction end diverges from the germline sequence, so it may reflect a read error. This chain uses TRBV6-1 with TRBJ2-1; D might be TRBD2 (6 bases). Germline CDR1 and CDR2: MNHNS and SASEGT. This CDR3 has 16 amino acids. The CDR3: CASSAPLRDFYNEQFF. The DNA for the CDR3 is TGTGCCAGCAGTGCCCCTCTCCGGGACTTCTACAACGAGCAGTTCTTC.

The CDR3 reads CASSGGTGINEKLFF. Here the CDR3 DNA reads TGTGCCAGCAGCGGAGGGACAGGAATAAATGAAAAACTGTTTTTT. J is TRBJ1-4 and V is TRBV9; TRBD1 matches 8 bases. Looked up from germline, CDR1 is SGDLS and CDR2 is YYNGEE. The CDR3 spans 15 residues. V was pared by 3 bases and J by 5 bases, with 6 bases of the junction left unmatched.